This TCR beta chain was captured by sequencing in a study of blood T cell repertoires in COVID-19. The wider study: COVID-19 samples from acute and convalescent phases originated in the United States, Italy and Spain.

Per the original methods: Reference gene primer amplification in the assay estimated nucleated cell counts. Here immunoSEQ multiplex PCR was the method, and the copy in TCRdb shows in-frame clones only, minus some. V and J calls and clone size are given by that table; D and trimming were obtained from the DNA. The table has some 340,000 clones, 85% seen once. The sequence was obtained from a young woman with acute or convalescent COVID-19. What was sequenced was peripheral blood.

CDR3 DNA sequence: TGTGCCAGTAGCCGGGACTCTGGAAACACCATATATTTT. It is translated as CASSRDSGNTIYF. The chain links TRBV19 to TRBJ1-3; unclear D gene. This CDR3 comprises 13 residues. Per the germline V gene, CDR1 is LNHDA and CDR2 is SQIVND (reference sequence). V gave up 6 bases and J gave up 0 bases, with 6 bases separating them.